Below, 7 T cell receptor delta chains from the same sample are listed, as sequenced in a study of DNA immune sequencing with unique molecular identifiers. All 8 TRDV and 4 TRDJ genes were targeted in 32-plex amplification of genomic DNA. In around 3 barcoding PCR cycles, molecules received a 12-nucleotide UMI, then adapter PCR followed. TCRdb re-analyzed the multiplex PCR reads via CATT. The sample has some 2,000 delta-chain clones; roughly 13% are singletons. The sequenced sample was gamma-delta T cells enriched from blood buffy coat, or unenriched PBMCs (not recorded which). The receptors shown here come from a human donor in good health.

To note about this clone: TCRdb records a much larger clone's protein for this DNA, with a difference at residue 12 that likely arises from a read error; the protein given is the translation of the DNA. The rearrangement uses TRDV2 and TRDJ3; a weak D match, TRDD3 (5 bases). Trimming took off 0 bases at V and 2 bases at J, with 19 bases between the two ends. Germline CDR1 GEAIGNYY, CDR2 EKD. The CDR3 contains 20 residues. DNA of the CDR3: TGTGCCTGTGACACCTTGGGGACCACGAACGGCACCTGGGACACCCGACAGATGTTTTTC. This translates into CACDTLGTTNGTWDTRQMFF.

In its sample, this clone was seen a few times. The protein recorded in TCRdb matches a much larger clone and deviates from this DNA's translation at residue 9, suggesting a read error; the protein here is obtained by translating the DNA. DNA of the CDR3: TGTGCCTGTGACACCTTGGGGACCATGAACGGCTCCTGGGACACCCGACAGATGTTTTTC. It translates to CACDTLGTMNGSWDTRQMFF. The J gene is TRDJ3, the V gene TRDV2; D may be TRDD3 (5 bases). The CDR3 runs 20 residues. Deletions cut 0 bases from V and 0 bases from J, with 17 bases between. The germline V gene has CDR1 GEAIGNYY and CDR2 EKD.

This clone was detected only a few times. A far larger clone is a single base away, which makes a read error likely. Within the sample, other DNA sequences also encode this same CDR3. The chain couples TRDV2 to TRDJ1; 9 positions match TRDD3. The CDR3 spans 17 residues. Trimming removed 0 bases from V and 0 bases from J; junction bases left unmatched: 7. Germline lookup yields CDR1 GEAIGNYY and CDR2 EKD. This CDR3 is CACDTVRGYGNTDKLIF. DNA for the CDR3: TGTGCCTGTGACACCGTTCGGGGATACGGTAACACCGATAAACTCATCTTT.

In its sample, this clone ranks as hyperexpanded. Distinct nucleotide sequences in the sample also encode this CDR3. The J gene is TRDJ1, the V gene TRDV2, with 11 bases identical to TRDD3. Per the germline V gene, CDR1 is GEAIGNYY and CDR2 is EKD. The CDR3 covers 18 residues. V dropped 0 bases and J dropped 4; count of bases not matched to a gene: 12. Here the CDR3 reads CACDTVTTLGDNGDKLIF. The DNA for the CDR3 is TGTGCCTGTGACACCGTAACCACACTGGGGGATAATGGCGATAAACTCATCTTT.

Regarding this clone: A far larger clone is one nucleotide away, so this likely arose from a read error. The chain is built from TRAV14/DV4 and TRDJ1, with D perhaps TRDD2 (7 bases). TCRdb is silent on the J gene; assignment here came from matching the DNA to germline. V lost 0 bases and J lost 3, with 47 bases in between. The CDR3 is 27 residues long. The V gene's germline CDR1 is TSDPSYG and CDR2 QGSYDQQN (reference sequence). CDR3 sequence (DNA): TGTGCAATGAGAGAGGGCCTCACAGTTCCTACGAAAGATCCCGTGGTCCGGATACTCCGTTACTCCGATAAACTCATCTTT. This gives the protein CAMREGLTVPTKDPVVRILRYSDKLIF.

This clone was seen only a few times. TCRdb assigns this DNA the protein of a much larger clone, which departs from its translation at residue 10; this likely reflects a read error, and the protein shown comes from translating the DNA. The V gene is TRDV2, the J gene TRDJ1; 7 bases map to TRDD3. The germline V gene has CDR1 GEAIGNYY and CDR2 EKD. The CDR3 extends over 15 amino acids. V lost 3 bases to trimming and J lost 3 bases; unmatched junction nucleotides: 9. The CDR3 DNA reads TGTGCCTGTGACCTACTGGGGACAGACTCCGATAAACTCATCTTT. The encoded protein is CACDLLGTDSDKLIF.

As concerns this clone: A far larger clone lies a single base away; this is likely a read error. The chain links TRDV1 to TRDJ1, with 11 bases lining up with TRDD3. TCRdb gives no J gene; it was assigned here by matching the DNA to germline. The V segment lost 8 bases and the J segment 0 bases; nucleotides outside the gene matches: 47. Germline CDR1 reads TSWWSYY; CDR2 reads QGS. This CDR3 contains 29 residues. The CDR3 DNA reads TGTGCTCTTAGGAAAATAGGCAATAGCTTGAACTGGGGGATAGGAGGAGGATACCGTCGACGGGGGAACACCGATAAACTCATCTTT. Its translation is CALRKIGNSLNWGIGGGYRRRGNTDKLIF.